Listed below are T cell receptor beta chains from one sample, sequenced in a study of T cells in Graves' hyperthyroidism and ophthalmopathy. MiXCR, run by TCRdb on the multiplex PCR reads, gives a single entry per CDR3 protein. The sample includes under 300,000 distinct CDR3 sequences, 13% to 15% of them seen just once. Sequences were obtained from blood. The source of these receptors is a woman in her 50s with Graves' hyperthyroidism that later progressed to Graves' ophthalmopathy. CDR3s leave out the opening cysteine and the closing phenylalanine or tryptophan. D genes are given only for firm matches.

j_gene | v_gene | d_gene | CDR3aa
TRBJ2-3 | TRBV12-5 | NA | ASGAGQITDTQY
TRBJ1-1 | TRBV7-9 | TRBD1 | ASSLVQGGGTEAF
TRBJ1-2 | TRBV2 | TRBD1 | ARRTGKGYT
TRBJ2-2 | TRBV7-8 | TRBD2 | ASSPGLAGGTGELF
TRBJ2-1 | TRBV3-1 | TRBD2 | ASSQGLANNEQF
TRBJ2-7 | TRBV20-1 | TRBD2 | SARLWGASGPTYEQY
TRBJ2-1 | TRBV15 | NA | ATSPSRTNEQF
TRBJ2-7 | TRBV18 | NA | ASSRYSSQDHEQY
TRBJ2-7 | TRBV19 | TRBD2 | ASSFSGNSYEQY
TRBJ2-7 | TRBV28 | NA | ASSPPTGSYEQY